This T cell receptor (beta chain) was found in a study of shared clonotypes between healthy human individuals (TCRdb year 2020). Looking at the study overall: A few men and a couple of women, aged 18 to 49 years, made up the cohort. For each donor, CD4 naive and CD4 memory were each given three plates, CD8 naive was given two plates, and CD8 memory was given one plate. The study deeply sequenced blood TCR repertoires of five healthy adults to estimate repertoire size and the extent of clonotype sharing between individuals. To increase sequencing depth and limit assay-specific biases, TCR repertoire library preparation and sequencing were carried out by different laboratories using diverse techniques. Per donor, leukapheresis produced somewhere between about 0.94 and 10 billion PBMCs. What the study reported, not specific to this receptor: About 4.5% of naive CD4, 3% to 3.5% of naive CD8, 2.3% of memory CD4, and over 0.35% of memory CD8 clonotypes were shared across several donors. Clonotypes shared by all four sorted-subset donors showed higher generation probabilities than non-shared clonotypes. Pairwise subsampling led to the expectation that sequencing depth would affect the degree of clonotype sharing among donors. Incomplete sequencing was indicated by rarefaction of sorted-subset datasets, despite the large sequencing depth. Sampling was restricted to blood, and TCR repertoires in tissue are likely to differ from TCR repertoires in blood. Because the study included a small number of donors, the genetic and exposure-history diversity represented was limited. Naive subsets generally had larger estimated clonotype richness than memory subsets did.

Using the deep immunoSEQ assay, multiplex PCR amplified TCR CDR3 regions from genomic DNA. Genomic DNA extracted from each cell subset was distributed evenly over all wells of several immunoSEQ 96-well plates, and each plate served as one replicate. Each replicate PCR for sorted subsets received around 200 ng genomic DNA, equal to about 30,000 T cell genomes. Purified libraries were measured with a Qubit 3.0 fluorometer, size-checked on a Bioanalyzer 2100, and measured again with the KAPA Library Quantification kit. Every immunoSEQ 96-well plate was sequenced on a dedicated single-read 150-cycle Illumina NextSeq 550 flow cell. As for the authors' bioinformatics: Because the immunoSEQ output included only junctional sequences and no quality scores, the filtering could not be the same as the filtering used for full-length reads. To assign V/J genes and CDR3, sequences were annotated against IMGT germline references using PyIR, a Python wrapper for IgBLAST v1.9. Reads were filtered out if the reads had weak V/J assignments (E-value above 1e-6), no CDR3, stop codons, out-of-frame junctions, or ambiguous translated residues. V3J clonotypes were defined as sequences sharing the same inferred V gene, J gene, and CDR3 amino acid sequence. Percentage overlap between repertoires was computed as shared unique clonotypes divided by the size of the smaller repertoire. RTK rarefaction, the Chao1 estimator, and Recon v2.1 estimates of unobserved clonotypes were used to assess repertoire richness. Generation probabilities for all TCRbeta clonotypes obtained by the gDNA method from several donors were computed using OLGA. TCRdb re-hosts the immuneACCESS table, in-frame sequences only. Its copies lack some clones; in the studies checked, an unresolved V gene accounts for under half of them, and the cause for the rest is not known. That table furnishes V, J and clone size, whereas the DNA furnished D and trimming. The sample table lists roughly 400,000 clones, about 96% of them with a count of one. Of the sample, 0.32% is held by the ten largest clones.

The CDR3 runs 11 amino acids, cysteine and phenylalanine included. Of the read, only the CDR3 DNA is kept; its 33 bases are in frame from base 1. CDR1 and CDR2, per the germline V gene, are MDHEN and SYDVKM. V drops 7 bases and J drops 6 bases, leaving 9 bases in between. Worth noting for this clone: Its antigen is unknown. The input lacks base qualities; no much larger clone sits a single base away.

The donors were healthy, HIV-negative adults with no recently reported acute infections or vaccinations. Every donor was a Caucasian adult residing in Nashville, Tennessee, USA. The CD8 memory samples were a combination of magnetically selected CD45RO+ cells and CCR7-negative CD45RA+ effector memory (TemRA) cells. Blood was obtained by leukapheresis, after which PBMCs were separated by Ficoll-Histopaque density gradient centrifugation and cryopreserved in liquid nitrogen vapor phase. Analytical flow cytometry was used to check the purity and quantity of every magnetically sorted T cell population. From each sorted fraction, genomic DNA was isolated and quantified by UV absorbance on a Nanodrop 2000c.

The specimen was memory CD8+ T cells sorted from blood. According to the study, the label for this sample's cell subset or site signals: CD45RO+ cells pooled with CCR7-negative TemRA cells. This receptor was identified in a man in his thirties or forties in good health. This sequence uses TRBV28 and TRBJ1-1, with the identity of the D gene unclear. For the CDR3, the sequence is CASKRPSEAFF. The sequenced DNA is TGTGCCAGCAAGAGGCCCTCTGAAGCTTTCTTT.